Listed here are 6 T cell receptor beta chains from one sample, sequenced in a study of identical twins. A single record per CDR3 protein comes from TCRdb applying MiXCR to the 5' RACE reads. The table includes roughly 750,000 distinct CDR3 sequences, approximately 21% detected once. Another study also made use of these data, one on T cells expressing NK-cell markers.

Sequencing was done on a sample of PBMCs. All receptors come from a woman aged 18-35 years in good health.

There are a few counts of this clonotype. The gene calls are TRBV29-1 and TRBJ1-2; D remains ambiguous. The germline CDR1 and CDR2 sequences are SQVTM and ANQGSEA. Trimming shortened V by 4 bases and J by 1 base, and 10 bases separated the two germline ends. The CDR3 has 13 amino acids. As DNA, the CDR3 is TGCAGCGTTGCGATGGAGGGTAACTATGGCTACACCTTC. It codes for CSVAMEGNYGYTF.

This clonotype turned up a few times. This chain joins TRBV15 and TRBJ2-3; no clear D gene. Germline loops: CDR1 LNHNV, CDR2 YYDKDF (reference sequence). There are 14 residues in the CDR3. The germline V and J ends were trimmed by 3 bases and 6 bases, with 13 bases remaining between them. CDR3 region: CATSSPGPGDTQYF. The CDR3 DNA sequence: TGTGCCACCAGCAGCCCTGGCCCCGGGGATACGCAGTATTTT.

The chain is built from TRBV20-1 and TRBJ2-3; TRBD2 might be the D (6 bases). This CDR3 contains 14 residues. Germline CDR1 and CDR2: DFQATT and SNEGSKA (reference sequence). Trimming left V 4 bases short and J 6 bases short, with 17 bases between. Written as DNA, the CDR3 is TGCAGTGCTATACTACGGGACTCCTCGGATACGCAGTATTTT. Amino acid sequence: CSAILRDSSDTQYF.

The chain combines TRBV5-6 with TRBJ2-3; D is perhaps TRBD1 (6 bases). CDR3 size: 13 residues. V was shortened by 3 bases and J by 7 bases, with 12 bases between the two germline ends. Germline V gene lookup returns CDR1 SGHDT and CDR2 YYEEEE. The CDR3 here is CASSSYRGNTQYF. CDR3 DNA: TGTGCCAGCAGCTCTTATAGGGGGAATACGCAGTATTTT.

The genes are TRBV10-3 and TRBJ2-1; 14 nucleotides match TRBD2. The ends lost 2 bases at V and 10 bases at J; junction bases unmatched: 7. From germline, CDR1 is ENHRY and CDR2 SYGVKD. This CDR3 spans 16 amino acids. The CDR3 nucleotides are TGTGCCATCAGTGAGGGGGGACTAGCGGGGGAGTTGGAGCAGTTCTTC. Amino acid sequence: CAISEGGLAGELEQFF.

The chain carries TRBV20-1 and TRBJ1-1; D perhaps matches TRBD1 (5 bases). The germline V gene encodes CDR1 DFQATT and CDR2 SNEGSKA (reference sequence). The CDR3 length is 13 residues. Trimming cost V 3 bases and J 4 bases, with 12 bases left between them. DNA of the CDR3: TGCAGTGCTAGTTCCGGGACTGGCACTGAAGCTTTCTTT. Its protein is CSASSGTGTEAFF.